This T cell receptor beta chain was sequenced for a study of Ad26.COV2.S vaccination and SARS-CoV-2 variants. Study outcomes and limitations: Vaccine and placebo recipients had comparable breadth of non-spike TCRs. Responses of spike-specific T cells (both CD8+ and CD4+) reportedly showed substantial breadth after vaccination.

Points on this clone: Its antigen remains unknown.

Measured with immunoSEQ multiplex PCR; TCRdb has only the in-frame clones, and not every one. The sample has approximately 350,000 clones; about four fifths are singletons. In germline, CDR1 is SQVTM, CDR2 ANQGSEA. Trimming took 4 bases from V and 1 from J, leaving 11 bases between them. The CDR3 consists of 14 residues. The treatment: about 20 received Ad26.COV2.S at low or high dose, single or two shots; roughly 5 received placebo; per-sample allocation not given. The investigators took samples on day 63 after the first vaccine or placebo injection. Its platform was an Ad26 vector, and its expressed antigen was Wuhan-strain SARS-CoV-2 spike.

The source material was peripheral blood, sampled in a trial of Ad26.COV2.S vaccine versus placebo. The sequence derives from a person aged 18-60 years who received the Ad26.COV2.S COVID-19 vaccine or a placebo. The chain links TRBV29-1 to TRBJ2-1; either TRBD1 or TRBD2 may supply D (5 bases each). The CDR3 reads CSVVVGESYNEQFF. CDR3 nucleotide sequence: TGCAGCGTTGTGGTGGGGGAATCCTACAATGAGCAGTTCTTC.